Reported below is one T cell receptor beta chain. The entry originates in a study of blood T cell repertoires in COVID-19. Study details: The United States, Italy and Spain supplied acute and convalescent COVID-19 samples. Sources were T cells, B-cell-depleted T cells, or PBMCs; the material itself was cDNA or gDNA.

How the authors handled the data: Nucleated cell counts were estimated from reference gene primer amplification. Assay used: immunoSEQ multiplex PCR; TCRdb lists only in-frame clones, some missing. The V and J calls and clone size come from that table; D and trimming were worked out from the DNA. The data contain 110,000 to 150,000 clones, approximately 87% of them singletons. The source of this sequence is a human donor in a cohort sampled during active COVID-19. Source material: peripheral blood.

The CDR3 DNA follows: TGCGCCAGCAGCTTGGTACAGGCCAACAATGAGCAGTTCTTC. It is translated as CASSLVQANNEQFF. The chain has TRBV5-1 and TRBJ2-1; TRBD1 is a possible D gene (5 bases). The germline V and J ends were trimmed by 0 bases and 5 bases, with 9 bases remaining between them. This CDR3 comprises 14 residues. Germline V gene data show CDR1 as SGHRS and CDR2 as YFSETQ.